This entry lists 8 T cell receptor beta chains sequenced from one sample in a study of blood T cell repertoires in COVID-19. Assay used: immunoSEQ multiplex PCR; TCRdb lists only in-frame clones, some missing. The profile shows 140,000 or so clones, 84% of them singletons. The specimen was PBMCs or T cells enriched from blood (not recorded which). The receptors were sampled from a woman aged 45-60 years with acute COVID-19.

The chain has TRBV10-3 and TRBJ2-7, with 11 bases aligning to TRBD1. The germline gives CDR1 ENHRY, CDR2 SYGVKD. The CDR3 contains 15 residues. V dropped 3 bases and J dropped 2; count of bases not matched to a gene: 3. CDR3: CAISEGTGGPYEQYF. The CDR3, as DNA: TGTGCCATCAGTGAAGGGACAGGGGGGCCCTACGAGCAGTACTTC.

This chain joins TRBV27 and TRBJ1-5; no clear D. The CDR3 contains 13 residues. The ends were cut back, 6 bases at V and 1 base at J, with 7 bases in the middle. The germline CDR1 and CDR2 sequences are MNHEY and SMNVEV (reference sequence). CDR3 region: CASRMGSNQPQHF. CDR3 nucleotides: TGTGCCAGCAGGATGGGCAGCAATCAGCCCCAGCATTTT.

This rearrangement joins TRBV4-2 to TRBJ2-1, with 11 positions matching TRBD2. Germline V gives CDR1 LGHNA, CDR2 YNFKEQ. Trimming at V came to 4 bases and at J to 12 bases, leaving 11 bases not matched to a gene. CDR3 length: 15 residues. For the CDR3, the DNA is TGTGCCAGCAGCCCTAGCGGGGGGTCTGGGGAGGGGCAGTTCTTC. Translated: CASSPSGGSGEGQFF.

The DNA of the CDR3 is TGTGCCAGCAGCAAAAGGGGTTTTGGAAACACCATATATTTT. Translation gives CASSKRGFGNTIYF. This rearrangement joins TRBV11-2 to TRBJ1-3; the D gene is possibly TRBD1 (5 bases). The CDR3 is 14 amino acids. Germline CDR1 reads SGHAT; CDR2 reads FQNNGV. V shed 5 bases and J shed 3 bases, with 11 bases lying between them. Based on the CDR3 plus reference TRBV11-2 and TRBJ1-3, the full variable domain is EAGVAQSPRYKIIEKRQSVAFWCNPISGHATLYWYQQILGQGPKLLIQFQNNGVVDDSQLPKDRFSAERLKGVDSTLKIQPAKLEDSAVYLCASSKRGFGNTIYFGEGSWLTVV.

The chain recombines TRBV5-5 with TRBJ1-2; 7 bases map to TRBD1. The germline V gene encodes CDR1 SGHKS and CDR2 YYEKEE (reference sequence). The V gene end was trimmed by 3 bases and the J gene end by 7 bases; junction bases not matched to a gene: 12. This CDR3 has 15 amino acids. The CDR3 nucleotides are TGTGCCAGCAGCTCCATCGCCGGGACAGAGCCTGGCTACACCTTC. It encodes CASSSIAGTEPGYTF.

This chain joins TRBV7-2 and TRBJ2-7; D is undetermined. Trimming pared 1 base from V and 0 bases from J, leaving 10 bases between. CDR1 and CDR2 from the germline V gene are SGHTA and FQGNSA. The CDR3 has 15 amino acids. CDR3 amino acids: CASSLGGGSSYEQYF. CDR3 nucleotides: TGTGCCAGCAGCTTAGGCGGCGGAAGCTCCTACGAGCAGTACTTC.

The rearrangement uses TRBV19 and TRBJ2-7; no clear D. Germline CDR1 and CDR2: LNHDA and SQIVND (reference sequence). The CDR3 covers 14 residues. The ends were cut back, 5 bases at V and 1 base at J, with 12 bases in the middle. In DNA, the CDR3 is TGTGCCAGTAGTTGGGTCGGGTCGTCCTACGAGCAGTACTTC. Its translation is CASSWVGSSYEQYF.

This chain connects TRBV19 to TRBJ1-2; possible D gene TRBD1, 5 bases. Trimming stripped 5 bases from V and 6 bases from J, with 28 bases between. Germline-derived CDR1 and CDR2 are LNHDA and SQIVND (reference sequence). The length of the CDR3 is 18 residues. The DNA of the CDR3 is TGTGCCAGTAGTGCCACAGGAGCGAGAACCATCGGGAGAGATGGCTACACCTTC. It translates to CASSATGARTIGRDGYTF.